Each of the 14 T cell receptor beta chains below was sequenced from the same sample in a study of technical replicates of blood from a few donors. The protocol was immunoSEQ multiplex PCR, while the TCRdb copy is restricted to in-frame clones and leaves out a portion. The sample has tens of thousands of clones, 95% to 97% seen once. The sequenced material came from T cells isolated from PBMCs. The origin of the receptors is a human donor in good health.

The CDR3: CASSDQGTVNGELFF. The CDR3 DNA sequence: TGTGCCAGCAGTGATCAGGGGACGGTTAACGGGGAGCTGTTTTTT. The V gene is TRBV6-1, the J gene TRBJ2-2, with a weak D call TRBD1 (6 bases). V lost 3 bases, J lost 7 bases, and 15 bases lay in between. The CDR3 sequence is 15 residues long. In germline, CDR1 is MNHNS, CDR2 SASEGT.

The CDR3 loop reads CAISEGTRADTQYF. The CDR3 DNA sequence: TGTGCCATCAGTGAAGGGACTAGGGCGGATACGCAGTATTTT. The chain combines TRBV10-3 with TRBJ2-3; 8 bases agree with TRBD2. Trimming removed 3 bases from V and 6 bases from J; junction bases left unmatched: 5. Per the germline V gene, CDR1 is ENHRY and CDR2 is SYGVKD. The CDR3 totals 14 residues.

This chain connects TRBV7-9 to TRBJ1-1; D is uncertain. V dropped 2 bases and J dropped 7 bases, with 8 bases sitting between them. This CDR3 region has 12 residues. Germline lookup yields CDR1 SEHNR and CDR2 FQNEAQ (reference sequence). The CDR3 region has the DNA TGTGCCAGCAGCTTAACACCCAATGAAGCTTTCTTT. Amino acid sequence: CASSLTPNEAFF.

This clone appeared once. In nucleotides, the CDR3 is TGTGCCTGGGTTCCACTAGCGGGAGAAAGAGGTTACAATGAGCAGTTCTTC. It yields the protein CAWVPLAGERGYNEQFF. The chain is built from TRBV30 and TRBJ2-1, with 11 bases that match TRBD2. Germline CDR1 GTSNPN, CDR2 SVGIG (reference sequence). This CDR3 is built from 17 residues. The V and J ends lost 5 bases and 4 bases, in that order; junction bases with no gene match: 13.

The chain uses TRBV4-3 and TRBJ2-5; 10 bases line up with TRBD2. CDR1 and CDR2 from the germline V gene are LGHNA and YSLEER. J gave up 4 bases and V 3 bases, and 11 bases lay outside the gene matches. The CDR3 sequence is 17 residues long. CDR3 in amino acids: CASSHDLAGELRETQYF. The CDR3 bases are TGCGCCAGCAGCCATGACCTAGCGGGAGAACTGCGAGAGACCCAGTACTTC.

The CDR3 protein is CASSQMGTAESSYEQYF. Here the CDR3 DNA reads TGCGCCAGCAGTCAAATGGGGACAGCCGAAAGCTCCTACGAGCAGTACTTC. The chain is built from TRBV23-1 and TRBJ2-7; 7 nucleotides match TRBD1. TRBV23-1 is filed as an ORF, its function uncertain. The CDR3 contains 17 residues. The V segment lost 2 bases and the J segment 0 bases; nucleotides outside the gene matches: 10.

V usage is TRBV6-5 and J usage is TRBJ1-5, with D possibly being TRBD1 (5 bases). The CDR3 runs 16 residues. Germline V CDR1 and CDR2: MNHEY, SVGAGI. The V gene lost 0 bases and the J gene lost 0 bases, with 9 bases spanning the gap. The CDR3 reads CASSYSWGDSNQPQHF. CDR3 nucleotide sequence: TGTGCCAGCAGTTACTCCTGGGGGGATAGCAATCAGCCCCAGCATTTT.

V is TRBV28 and J is TRBJ1-2, with TRBD1 matching over 7 bases. The CDR3 covers 15 residues. The V segment lost 3 bases and the J segment 3 bases; nucleotides outside the gene matches: 7. Germline CDR1 MDHEN, CDR2 SYDVKM. The CDR3 DNA sequence: TGTGCCAGCAGTTTCGGGGTTACAGGGGACTATGGCTACACCTTC. It translates to CASSFGVTGDYGYTF.

The V call is TRBV7-3, the J call TRBJ2-7; 12 bases fit TRBD2. Unmatched junction bases numbered 6, after V lost 5 bases and J lost 4 bases. Germline-derived CDR1 and CDR2 are SGHTA and FQGTGA. This CDR3 spans 15 amino acids. This CDR3 is CASSESSGRVYEQYF. The CDR3 nucleotides are TGTGCCAGCAGCGAATCTAGCGGGAGGGTGTACGAGCAGTACTTC.

V is TRBV6-5 and J is TRBJ1-3; 8 positions match TRBD1. CDR1 and CDR2 (germline): MNHEY, SVGAGI. The CDR3 totals 14 residues. V dropped 6 bases and J dropped 4; count of bases not matched to a gene: 5. The CDR3 loop is CASRRTGRGNTIYF. The CDR3 nucleotides read TGTGCCAGCAGGCGGACAGGGAGAGGAAACACCATATATTTT.

The V and J genes are TRBV6-5 and TRBJ2-7, with 7 bases aligning to TRBD1. Per the germline V gene, CDR1 is MNHEY and CDR2 is SVGAGI. Trimming at V came to 5 bases and at J to 0 bases, leaving 4 bases not matched to a gene. The CDR3 spans 14 residues. The CDR3 spells CASSPGTASYEQYF. The CDR3 DNA reads TGTGCCAGCAGTCCCGGGACAGCCTCCTACGAGCAGTACTTC.

The V gene is TRBV19, the J gene TRBJ1-1; D uncertain. Deletions cut 5 bases from V and 0 bases from J, with 7 bases between. The germline CDR1 and CDR2 sequences are LNHDA and SQIVND (reference sequence). The CDR3 extends over 13 amino acids. This CDR3 reads CASSRLLNTEAFF. CDR3 coding DNA: TGTGCCAGTAGTCGTCTCTTGAACACTGAAGCTTTCTTT.

CDR3 sequence reads: CASSGEGYSNQPQHF. The CDR3 nucleotides read TGTGCCAGCAGCGGGGAGGGGTATAGCAATCAGCCCCAGCATTTT. The chain joins TRBV9 to TRBJ1-5; D perhaps matches TRBD1 (5 bases). The germline V gene has CDR1 SGDLS and CDR2 YYNGEE. The V and J ends lost 3 bases and 0 bases respectively, with 10 bases between them. This CDR3 has 15 residues.

The genes are TRBV30 and TRBJ1-3; D is possibly TRBD1 (6 bases). Germline V gene sequence: CDR1 GTSNPN, CDR2 SVGIG (reference sequence). The length of the CDR3 is 14 residues. Trimming removed 0 bases from V and 3 bases from J, with 9 bases in between. This CDR3 is CAWSVQGGGNTIYF. DNA for the CDR3: TGTGCCTGGAGTGTACAAGGGGGTGGAAACACCATATATTTT.